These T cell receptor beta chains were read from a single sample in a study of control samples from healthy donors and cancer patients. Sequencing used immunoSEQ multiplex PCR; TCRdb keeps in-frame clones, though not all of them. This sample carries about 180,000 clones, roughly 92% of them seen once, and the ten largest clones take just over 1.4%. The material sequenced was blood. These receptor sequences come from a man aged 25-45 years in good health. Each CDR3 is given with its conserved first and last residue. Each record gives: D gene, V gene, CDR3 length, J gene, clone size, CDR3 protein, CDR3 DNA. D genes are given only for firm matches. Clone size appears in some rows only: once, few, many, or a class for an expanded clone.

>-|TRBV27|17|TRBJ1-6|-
CASSLSGPSSYNSPLHF
TGTGCCAGCAGTTTAAGTGGTCCGAGCTCCTATAATTCACCCCTCCACTTT
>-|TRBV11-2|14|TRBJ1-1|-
CASSSPGDGTEAFF
TGTGCCAGCAGCTCCCCGGGGGATGGGACTGAAGCTTTCTTT
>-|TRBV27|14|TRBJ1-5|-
CASSPREGGQPQHF
TGTGCCAGCAGCCCCAGGGAGGGAGGTCAGCCCCAGCATTTT
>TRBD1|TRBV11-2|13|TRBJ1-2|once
CASSPGTAYGYTF
TGTGCCAGCAGCCCCGGGACAGCTTATGGCTACACCTTC
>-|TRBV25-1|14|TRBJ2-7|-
CASSEAPTPYEQYF
TGTGCCAGCAGTGAGGCGCCAACCCCCTACGAGCAGTACTTC
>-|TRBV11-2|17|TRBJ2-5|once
CASSFLSRDPRDETQYF
TGTGCCAGCAGCTTCCTTTCCCGGGACCCCCGCGATGAGACCCAGTACTTC
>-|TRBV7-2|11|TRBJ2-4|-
CASSPGDIQYF
TGTGCCAGCAGTCCCGGGGACATTCAGTACTTC
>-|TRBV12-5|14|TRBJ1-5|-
CASGLTGGHQPQHF
TGTGCTAGTGGCCTGACAGGAGGGCATCAGCCCCAGCATTTT
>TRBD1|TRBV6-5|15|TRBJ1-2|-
CASRSGTGGGGGYTF
TGTGCCAGCAGATCCGGGACAGGGGGCGGCGGGGGCTACACCTTC
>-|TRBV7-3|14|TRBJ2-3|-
CASSLRGRPDTQYF
TGTGCCAGCAGCTTACGAGGGAGGCCAGATACGCAGTATTTT
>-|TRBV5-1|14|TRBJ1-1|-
CASSFRRENTEAFF
TGCGCCAGCAGCTTCCGGCGGGAGAACACTGAAGCTTTCTTT
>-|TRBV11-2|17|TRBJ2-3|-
CASSLDSVRRGTDTQYF
TGTGCCAGCAGCTTAGATAGTGTCCGCAGGGGCACAGATACGCAGTATTTT
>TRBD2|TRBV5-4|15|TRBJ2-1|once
CASSHPGLASNEQFF
TGTGCCAGCAGCCATCCGGGACTAGCGTCCAATGAGCAGTTCTTC
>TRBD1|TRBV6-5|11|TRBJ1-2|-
CASGRQGGYTF
TGTGCCAGCGGGAGACAGGGTGGCTACACCTTC
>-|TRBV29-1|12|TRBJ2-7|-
CSVGEGAYEQYF
TGCAGCGTTGGGGAAGGAGCCTACGAGCAGTACTTC
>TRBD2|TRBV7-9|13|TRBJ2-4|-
CASSFFGGNIQYF
TGTGCCAGCAGTTTTTTCGGGGGGAACATTCAGTACTTC
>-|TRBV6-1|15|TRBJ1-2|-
CASSEGQALLYGYTF
TGTGCCAGCAGTGAAGGCCAGGCCCTCCTCTATGGCTACACCTTC
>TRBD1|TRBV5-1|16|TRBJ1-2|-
CASSFLLGQGSSGYTF
TGCGCCAGCAGCTTTTTATTAGGACAGGGGTCCTCCGGCTACACCTTC
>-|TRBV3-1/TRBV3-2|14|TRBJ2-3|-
CASSQTVGTDTQYF
TGTGCCAGCAGCCAGACTGTAGGCACAGATACGCAGTATTTT
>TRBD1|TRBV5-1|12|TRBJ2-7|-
CASSLGQGVPYF
TGCGCCAGCAGCTTGGGACAGGGGGTACCGTACTTC
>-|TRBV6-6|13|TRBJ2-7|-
CASSYGSPYEQYF
TGTGCCAGCAGTTACGGCTCCCCCTACGAGCAGTACTTC
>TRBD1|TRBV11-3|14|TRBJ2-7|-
CASSGGTGTYEQYF
TGTGCCAGCAGCGGAGGGACAGGGACCTACGAGCAGTACTTC
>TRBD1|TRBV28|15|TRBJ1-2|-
CASRSTGTENYGYTF
TGTGCCAGCAGGAGCACCGGGACAGAAAACTATGGCTACACCTTC
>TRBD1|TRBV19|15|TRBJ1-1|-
CASSLGTGANTEAFF
TGTGCCAGTAGTTTGGGGACAGGGGCGAACACTGAAGCTTTCTTT
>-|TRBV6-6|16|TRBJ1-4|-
CASSYGNRATAEKLFF
TGTGCCAGCAGTTACGGAAACAGGGCGACGGCTGAAAAACTGTTTTTT
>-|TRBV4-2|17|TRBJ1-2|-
CASSQGPRDRQNYGYTF
TGTGCCAGCAGCCAAGGTCCGAGAGACAGGCAAAACTATGGCTACACCTTC
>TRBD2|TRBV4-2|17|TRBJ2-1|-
CASSLSQGLAPGNEQFF
TGTGCCAGCAGCCTATCCCAGGGACTAGCGCCCGGGAATGAGCAGTTCTTC
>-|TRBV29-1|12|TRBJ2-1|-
CSVASEYNEQFF
TGCAGCGTTGCCTCAGAATACAATGAGCAGTTCTTC
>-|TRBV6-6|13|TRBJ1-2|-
CASTLGGTYGYTF
TGTGCCAGCACTCTCGGGGGCACCTATGGCTACACCTTC
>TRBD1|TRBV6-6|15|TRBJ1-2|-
CATHRGTTSNYGYTF
TGTGCCACTCACAGGGGGACAACCTCTAACTATGGCTACACCTTC